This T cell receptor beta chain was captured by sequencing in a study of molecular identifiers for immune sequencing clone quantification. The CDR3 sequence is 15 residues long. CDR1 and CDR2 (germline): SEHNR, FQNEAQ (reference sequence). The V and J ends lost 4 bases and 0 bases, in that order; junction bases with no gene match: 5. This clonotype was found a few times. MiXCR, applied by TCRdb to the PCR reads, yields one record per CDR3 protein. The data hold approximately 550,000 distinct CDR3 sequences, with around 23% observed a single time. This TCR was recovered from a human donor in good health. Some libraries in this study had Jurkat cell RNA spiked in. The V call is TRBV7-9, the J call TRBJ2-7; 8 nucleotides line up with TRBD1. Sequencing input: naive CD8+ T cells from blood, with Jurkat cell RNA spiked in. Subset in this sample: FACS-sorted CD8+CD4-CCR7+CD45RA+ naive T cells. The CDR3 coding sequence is TGTGCCAGCAGCTCACGGGACAGGCGCTCCTACGAGCAGTACTTC. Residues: CASSSRDRRSYEQYF.